The rows below give T cell receptor beta chains drawn from one sample of a study of T cell changes during pregnancy in multiple sclerosis. This table comes from immunoSEQ multiplex PCR, and its TCRdb copy is limited to in-frame clones, with some not included. The sample holds 20,000 to 25,000 clones, approximately 87% seen once. The material sequenced was CD8+ T cells from peripheral blood mononuclear cells, taken before pregnancy. Receptor source: a female donor with multiple sclerosis, enrolled in a pregnancy study. The CDR3 runs from the conserved cysteine through the conserved F or W. The D gene is left open where the match is weak. A clone size is listed for some rows: how often the clone was seen (once, few, many), or a class if it is expanded.

>TRBJ2-7|-|15|TRBV27|TRBD1
TGTGCCAGCAGTTTCTCCGGGACAGGTTATTCCGGGCAGTACTTC
CASSFSGTGYSGQYF
>TRBJ2-7|few|16|TRBV2|TRBD1
TGTGCCAGCAGTCACGACCCCGCCGGGACAGGGGATGAGCAGTACTTC
CASSHDPAGTGDEQYF
>TRBJ2-7|-|15|TRBV6-1|-
TGTGCCAGCATCGCAGCAGGGTGGAACCCCTACGAGCAGTACTTC
CASIAAGWNPYEQYF
>TRBJ2-3|-|15|TRBV6-4|TRBD2
TGTGCCAGCAGTGAACTAGCGGGAGCCACAGATACGCAGTATTTT
CASSELAGATDTQYF
>TRBJ1-4|-|14|TRBV4-1|-
TGCGCCAGCAGAATGAGGGAATTCAATGAAAAACTGTTTTTT
CASRMREFNEKLFF
>TRBJ2-7|-|15|TRBV27|TRBD2
TGTGCCAGCAGTTGGGGAATTGCGGGAGGGCACGAGCAGTACTTC
CASSWGIAGGHEQYF
>TRBJ1-1|-|18|TRBV27|TRBD1
TGTGCCAGCAGTTTACTCTTCGGGGACAGGGGGCATAGCACTGAAGCTTTCTTT
CASSLLFGDRGHSTEAFF
>TRBJ2-5|-|17|TRBV11-3|TRBD2
TGTGCCAGCAGCTTAGGATTCCTTAGCGGGAGAGGAGAGACCCAGTACTTC
CASSLGFLSGRGETQYF
>TRBJ2-5|-|17|TRBV29-1|TRBD2
TGCAGCGTTGCCGGTCTAGCGGAGACGGGGTACCAAGAGACCCAGTACTTC
CSVAGLAETGYQETQYF
>TRBJ2-1|-|15|TRBV28|TRBD2
TGTGCCAGCAGTTTATTAGCGGGAGTTGGCGATGAGCAGTTCTTC
CASSLLAGVGDEQFF
>TRBJ1-4|once|14|TRBV27|TRBD1
TGTGCCAGCAGTGGGACAGGGGTTAATGAAAAACTGTTTTTT
CASSGTGVNEKLFF
>TRBJ2-3|-|13|TRBV7-6|TRBD1
TGTGCCAGCAGCCTCGCCAGGGGGGATACGCAGTATTTT
CASSLARGDTQYF
>TRBJ1-1|-|14|TRBV6-6|-
TGTGCCAGCAGTTACCAGGGAGGCGACACTGAAGCTTTCTTT
CASSYQGGDTEAFF
>TRBJ2-3|-|16|TRBV9|TRBD2
TGTGCCAGCAGCGTATCGCCTGGGAGGGCCACAGATACGCAGTATTTT
CASSVSPGRATDTQYF
>TRBJ1-1|-|15|TRBV6-5|-
TGTGCCAGCAGTCCAAGAGGACAGTTACCCACTGAAGCTTTCTTT
CASSPRGQLPTEAFF
>TRBJ1-2|-|17|TRBV5-1|-
TGCGCCAGCAGCTTCCAGGGACACGGCGACCTTAACTATGGCTACACCTTC
CASSFQGHGDLNYGYTF
>TRBJ1-3|-|17|TRBV7-8|TRBD1
TGTGCCAGCAGCTTAGGCCCCCCCGACAGGGCTGGAAACACCATATATTTT
CASSLGPPDRAGNTIYF
>TRBJ2-1|once|18|TRBV23-1|TRBD1
TGCGCCAGCAGTCAAGGGACAGGGGGACTCCGTGGATACAATGAGCAGTTCTTC
CASSQGTGGLRGYNEQFF
>TRBJ1-1|-|16|TRBV27|-
TGTGCCAGCAGTTTTTGGGGGACGGGGGGGAACACTGAAGCTTTCTTT
CASSFWGTGGNTEAFF
>TRBJ2-5|-|15|TRBV29-1|-
TGCAGCGTTGAGAATCAACAGGGACCGCAGGAGACCCAGTACTTC
CSVENQQGPQETQYF
>TRBJ1-2|-|12|TRBV7-9|-
TGTGCCAGCAGCACCTGGGGAGATGGCTACACCTTC
CASSTWGDGYTF
>TRBJ2-3|-|13|TRBV10-3|TRBD1
TGTGCCACAACCCGGGACAGGGAGGATACGCAGTATTTT
CATTRDREDTQYF
>TRBJ1-1|few|18|TRBV7-9|-
TGTGCCAGCAGCCCCCACAGGGCCACTATACTCTCGAACACTGAAGCTTTCTTT
CASSPHRATILSNTEAFF
>TRBJ1-1|-|14|TRBV19|TRBD1
TGTGCCAGTCGCAGACAGGGATTTAACACTGAAGCTTTCTTT
CASRRQGFNTEAFF
>TRBJ1-5|once|19|TRBV21-1|-
TGTGCCAGCAGCAAAGCGTCGCGACAGGGTGTTAAGGGCAATCAGCCCCAGCATTTT
CASSKASRQGVKGNQPQHF
>TRBJ2-2|-|16|TRBV6-6|-
TGTGCCAGCAGTTTGAACAGGGAAGGGAACACCGGGGAGCTGTTTTTT
CASSLNREGNTGELFF
>TRBJ2-7|-|16|TRBV9|TRBD2
TGTGCCAGCAGCTCTCCGACTAGCGGGAGTGGGGGGGAGCAGTACTTC
CASSSPTSGSGGEQYF
>TRBJ1-1|-|15|TRBV9|TRBD1
TGTGCCAGCAGAGCAAGACAGGGAGGGAACACTGAAGCTTTCTTT
CASRARQGGNTEAFF
>TRBJ2-7|-|16|TRBV4-2|TRBD1
TGTGCCAGCAGCCAAGATCCCGGGACAGGTGCCTACGAGCAGTACTTC
CASSQDPGTGAYEQYF
>TRBJ2-7|-|16|TRBV10-3|-
-
CAISEFGPGMYHEQYF
>TRBJ1-1|-|14|TRBV30|-
TGTGCCTGGACTCCCCGGGGGGGGAACACTGAAGCTTTCTTT
CAWTPRGGNTEAFF
>TRBJ2-1|-|16|TRBV9|-
TGTGCCAGCAGCGTAGAGGGGACTGGCTGGGAAAATGAGCAGTTCTTC
CASSVEGTGWENEQFF
>TRBJ2-1|-|14|TRBV19|TRBD2
TGTGCCAGTAGTGCACCGGGACTAGGGAATGAGCAGTTCTTC
CASSAPGLGNEQFF
>TRBJ2-1|-|11|TRBV6-1|-
TGTGCCAGCACCGGAGGAAATGAGCAGTTCTTC
CASTGGNEQFF
>TRBJ2-1|once|13|TRBV5-1|-
TGCGCCAGCAGCTTGGAATCCTGGCCTGAGCAGTTCTTC
CASSLESWPEQFF
>TRBJ2-2|-|18|TRBV27|TRBD2
TGTGCCAGCAGTTCAGCGGGAGGAATGGCTTTGTACACCGGGGAGCTGTTTTTT
CASSSAGGMALYTGELFF
>TRBJ2-1|-|15|TRBV13|-
TGTGCCAGCAGCTTTAGCGAAAGCTCCTACAATGAGCAGTTCTTC
CASSFSESSYNEQFF
>TRBJ2-1|-|16|TRBV27|TRBD2
TGTGCCAGCAGTTTATGGCCCCGGGGGGTCTACAATGAGCAGTTCTTC
CASSLWPRGVYNEQFF
>TRBJ2-1|-|15|TRBV28|-
TGTGCCAGCAGTTTAGAACAGGGCCGAGAAAATGAGCAGTTCTTC
CASSLEQGRENEQFF
>TRBJ2-7|-|13|TRBV29-1|TRBD1
TGCAGCGTTGAATCGGGACAGGGGTACGAGCAGTACTTC
CSVESGQGYEQYF
>TRBJ1-1|-|15|TRBV19|-
TGTGCCAGTAGTGTTGGACGGGGGGCGGGCACTGAAGCTTTCTTT
CASSVGRGAGTEAFF
>TRBJ2-5|-|19|TRBV11-2|TRBD2
TGTGCCAGCACGAGTCACGAGGGACTAGCGGGTATAGGGGGTGAGACCCAGTACTTC
CASTSHEGLAGIGGETQYF
>TRBJ2-3|-|14|TRBV7-9|-
TGTGCCAGCAGACTGCAGGCTAGCACAGATACGCAGTATTTT
CASRLQASTDTQYF
>TRBJ2-1|-|16|TRBV4-1|-
TGCGCCAGCAGCCAAGATCTCGGGGATTCCTACAATGAGCAGTTCTTC
CASSQDLGDSYNEQFF
>TRBJ2-5|-|14|TRBV7-2|-
TGTGCCAGCAGCCTAGCTGGGGCGGGGGAGACCCAGTACTTC
CASSLAGAGETQYF
>TRBJ1-2|medium-sized|13|TRBV6-5|-
TGTGCCAGCAGTTACGCGGACACCTATGGCTACACCTTC
CASSYADTYGYTF
>TRBJ1-5|-|14|TRBV5-4|TRBD1
TGTGCCAGCAGCTTGGGGACAGGTTCGAAGCCCCAGCATTTT
CASSLGTGSKPQHF
>TRBJ2-7|few|12|TRBV19|TRBD1
TGTGCCAGTAATCAGGGGGCGGGGGAGCAGTACTTC
CASNQGAGEQYF
>TRBJ2-5|-|22|TRBV5-1|TRBD2
TGCGCCAGCAGCTTGAAGACGGGTACCTTACTAGCGGGAGGACACCCAACTGAGACCCAGTACTTC
CASSLKTGTLLAGGHPTETQYF
>TRBJ2-7|-|17|TRBV6-1|TRBD2
TGTGCCAGCAGTGAAGGACGGCTAGCGGGACTCTCCTACGAGCAGTACTTC
CASSEGRLAGLSYEQYF
>TRBJ2-5|-|15|TRBV6-5|-
TGTGCCAGCAGTTACTGGGGACTGGCTCGGGAGACCCAGTACTTC
CASSYWGLARETQYF
>TRBJ1-1|-|15|TRBV4-1|-
TGCGCCAGCAGCCAAGTGCAGGGTCCGAACACTGAAGCTTTCTTT
CASSQVQGPNTEAFF